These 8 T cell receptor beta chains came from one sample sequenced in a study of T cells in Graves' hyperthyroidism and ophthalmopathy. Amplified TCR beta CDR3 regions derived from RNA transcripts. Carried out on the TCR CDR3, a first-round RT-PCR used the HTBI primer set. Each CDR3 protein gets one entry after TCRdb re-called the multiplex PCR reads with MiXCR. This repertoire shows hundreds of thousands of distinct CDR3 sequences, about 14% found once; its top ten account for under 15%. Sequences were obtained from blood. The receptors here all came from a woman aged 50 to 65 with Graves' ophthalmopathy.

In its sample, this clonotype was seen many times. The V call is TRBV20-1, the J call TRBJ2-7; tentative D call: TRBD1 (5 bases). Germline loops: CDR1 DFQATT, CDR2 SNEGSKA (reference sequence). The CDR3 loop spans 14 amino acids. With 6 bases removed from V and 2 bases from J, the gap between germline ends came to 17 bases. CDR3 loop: CSAKTVPRPYEQYF. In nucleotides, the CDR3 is TGCAGTGCAAAGACAGTCCCGAGACCCTACGAGCAGTACTTC.

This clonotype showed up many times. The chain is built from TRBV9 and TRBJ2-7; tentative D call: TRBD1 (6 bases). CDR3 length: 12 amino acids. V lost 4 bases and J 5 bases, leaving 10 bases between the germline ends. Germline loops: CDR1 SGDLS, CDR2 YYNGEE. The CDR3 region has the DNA TGTGCCAGCAGCTCAGGGGTGGACGAGCAGTACTTC. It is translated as CASSSGVDEQYF. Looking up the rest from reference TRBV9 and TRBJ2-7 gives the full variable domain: DSGVTQTPKHLITATGQRVTLRCSPRSGDLSVYWYQQSLDQGLQFLIQYYNGEERAKGNILERFSAQQFPDLHSELNLSSLELGDSALYFCASSSGVDEQYFGPGTRLTVT.

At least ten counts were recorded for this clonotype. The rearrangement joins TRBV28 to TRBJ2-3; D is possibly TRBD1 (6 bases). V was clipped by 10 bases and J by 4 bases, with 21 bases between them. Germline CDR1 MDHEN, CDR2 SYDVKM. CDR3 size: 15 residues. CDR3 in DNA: TGTGCCATCATTCCCGGGACACGTCGGTCAGATACGCAGTATTTT. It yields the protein CAIIPGTRRSDTQYF. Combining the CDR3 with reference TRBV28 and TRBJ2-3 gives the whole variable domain DVKVTQSSRYLVKRTGEKVFLECVQDMDHENMFWYRQDPGLGLRLIYFSYDVKMKEKGDIPEGYSVSREKKERFSLILESASTNQTSMYLCAIIPGTRRSDTQYFGPGTRLTVL.

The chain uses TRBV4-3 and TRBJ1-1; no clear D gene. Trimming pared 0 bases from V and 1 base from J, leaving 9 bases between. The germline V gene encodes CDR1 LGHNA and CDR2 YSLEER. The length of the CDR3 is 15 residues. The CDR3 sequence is CASSQDPAGNTEAFF. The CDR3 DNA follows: TGCGCCAGCAGCCAAGATCCGGCAGGGAACACTGAAGCTTTCTTT.

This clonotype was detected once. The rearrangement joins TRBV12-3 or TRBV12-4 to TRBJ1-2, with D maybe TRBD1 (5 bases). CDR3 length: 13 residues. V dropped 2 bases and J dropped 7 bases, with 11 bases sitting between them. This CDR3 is CASSLRAGRGYTF. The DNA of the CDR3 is TGTGCCAGCAGTTTAAGGGCAGGGCGTGGCTACACCTTC.

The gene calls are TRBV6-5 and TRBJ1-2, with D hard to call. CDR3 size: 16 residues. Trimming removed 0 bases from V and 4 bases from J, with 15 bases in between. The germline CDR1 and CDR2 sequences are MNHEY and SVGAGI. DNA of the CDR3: TGTGCCAGCAGTTACTCGACCCCGCCAGTCCCCTATGGCTACACCTTC. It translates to CASSYSTPPVPYGYTF.

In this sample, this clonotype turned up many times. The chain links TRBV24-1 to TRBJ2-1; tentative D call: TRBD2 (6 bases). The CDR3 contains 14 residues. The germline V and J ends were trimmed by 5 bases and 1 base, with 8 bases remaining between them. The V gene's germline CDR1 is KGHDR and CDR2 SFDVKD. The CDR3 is CATSVAGSYNEQFF. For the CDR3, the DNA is TGTGCCACCAGTGTGGCGGGATCCTACAATGAGCAGTTCTTC.

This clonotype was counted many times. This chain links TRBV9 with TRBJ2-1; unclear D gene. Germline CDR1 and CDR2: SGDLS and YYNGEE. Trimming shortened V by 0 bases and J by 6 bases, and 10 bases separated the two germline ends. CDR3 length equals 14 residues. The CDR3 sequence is CASSVGAFGNEQFF. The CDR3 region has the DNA TGTGCCAGCAGCGTAGGAGCGTTCGGCAATGAGCAGTTCTTC.